One and the same sample provided the 25 T cell receptor beta chains below, sequenced in a study of cytomegalovirus exposure and HLA in healthy donors. It was with 60 Vbeta and 13 Jbeta primers that the PCR ran. Clones were sequenced by immunoSEQ multiplex PCR, and TCRdb holds only the in-frame ones, with some missing. The table lists over 75,000 clones, roughly 84% of them singletons. The sample taken for sequencing was PBMCs. The receptors were gathered from a woman between 50 and 59 years old in good health and CMV-seronegative.

The chain joins TRBV7-3 to TRBJ2-7; perhaps TRBD1 as D (6 bases). CDR1 is SGHTA, CDR2 FQGTGA, per germline. This CDR3 is 15 amino acids long. The ends were cut back, 2 bases at V and 2 bases at J, with 13 bases in the middle. DNA of the CDR3: TGTGCCAGCAGCTTAGGTACAGGGTCCCCCTACGAGCAGTACTTC. This gives the protein CASSLGTGSPYEQYF.

Note on this clone: At one end, the junction sequence differs from germline, possibly due to a read error. V gene TRBV2 combines with J gene TRBJ1-5, with D tentatively TRBD1 (5 bases). The CDR3 is 16 residues long. CDR1 and CDR2 from the germline V gene are SNHLY and FYNNEI. CDR3 sequence: CASSEGGTYSNQPQHF. CDR3 DNA: TGTGCCAGCAGTGAGGGGGGGACCTATAGCAATCAACCCCAGCATTTT.

The gene calls are TRBV29-1 and TRBJ2-5; D is perhaps TRBD1 (5 bases). Germline loops: CDR1 SQVTM, CDR2 ANQGSEA. Deletions cut 5 bases from V and 3 bases from J, with 10 bases between. The CDR3 contains 12 residues. The CDR3 here is CSVWGREETQYF. The CDR3 DNA follows: TGCAGCGTTTGGGGCAGGGAAGAGACCCAGTACTTC.

This CDR3 is CRPTGTYEQYF. CDR3 in DNA: TGCAGACCAACCGGGACCTACGAGCAGTACTTC. V and J are TRBV20-1 and TRBJ2-7, with a possible D match to TRBD2 (5 bases). The germline V gene has CDR1 DFQATT and CDR2 SNEGSKA (reference sequence). The CDR3 has 11 amino acids.

V usage is TRBV4-2 and J usage is TRBJ2-3; D is ambiguous. Trimming removed 1 base at V and 0 bases at J, with 5 bases between. The V gene's germline CDR1 is LGHNA and CDR2 YNFKEQ. This CDR3 region has 14 residues. The DNA of the CDR3 is TGTGCCAGCAGCCAAGTGGAGAGCACAGATACGCAGTATTTT. Translation: CASSQVESTDTQYF.

The chain employs TRBV6-4 and TRBJ2-7; D not resolved. Germline V lookup: CDR1 MRHNA, CDR2 SNTAGT. CDR3 size: 8 residues. V shed 6 bases and J shed 9 bases, with 3 bases lying between them. CDR3 residues: CASRVQYV. CDR3 DNA sequence: TGTGCCAGCAGAGTGCAGTACGTC.

V gene TRBV4-2 combines with J gene TRBJ1-1; D is ambiguous. The CDR3 length is 14 residues. Trimming removed 1 base from V and 1 base from J, with 7 bases in between. CDR1 is LGHNA and CDR2 is YNFKEQ in the germline V gene. This CDR3 reads CASSQGTANTEAFF. CDR3 nucleotide sequence: TGTGCCAGCAGCCAAGGGACTGCGAACACTGAAGCTTTCTTT.

The CDR3, as DNA: TGTGCCAGCAGCGAGGGGACTAGCGGGACTTTTTCCTACGAGCAGTACTTC. Its protein is CASSEGTSGTFSYEQYF. The chain combines TRBV9 with TRBJ2-7; 13 nucleotides match TRBD2. This CDR3 has 17 residues. Per the germline V gene, CDR1 is SGDLS and CDR2 is YYNGEE. V lost 3 bases and J lost 1; bases outside the gene matches: 7.

The J gene is TRBJ1-2, the V gene TRBV5-5; 9 bases are shared with TRBD1. The CDR3 totals 13 residues. Germline assignment: CDR1 SGHKS and CDR2 YYEKEE (reference sequence). J gave up 6 bases and V 4 bases, and 4 bases lay outside the gene matches. This chain's CDR3 is CASSRDRDHGYTF. In nucleotides, the CDR3 is TGTGCCAGCAGCCGGGACAGGGACCATGGCTACACCTTC.

The chain uses TRBV4-1 and TRBJ1-2, with D perhaps TRBD1 (6 bases). V lost 3 bases and J 3 bases, leaving 14 bases between the germline ends. The germline V gene encodes CDR1 MGHRA and CDR2 YSYEKL. The CDR3 extends over 15 amino acids. CDR3 sequence: CASSHSMDSYYGYTF. CDR3 in DNA: TGCGCCAGCAGCCACTCCATGGACAGTTACTATGGCTACACCTTC.

The chain employs TRBV28 and TRBJ1-4; D possibly corresponds to TRBD1 (5 bases). V was cut by 1 base and J by 8 bases, with 5 bases left in between. Germline V lookup: CDR1 MDHEN, CDR2 SYDVKM. This CDR3 contains 12 residues. The CDR3 sequence is CASSLSGEKLFF. The CDR3 DNA reads as TGTGCCAGCAGTTTATCAGGGGAAAAACTGTTTTTT. Looking up the rest from reference TRBV28 and TRBJ1-4 gives the full variable domain: DVKVTQSSRYLVKRTGEKVFLECVQDMDHENMFWYRQDPGLGLRLIYFSYDVKMKEKGDIPEGYSVSREKKERFSLILESASTNQTSMYLCASSLSGEKLFFGSGTQLSVL.

The genes are TRBV25-1 and TRBJ2-5; 7 nucleotides align to TRBD2. Germline V gene data show CDR1 as MGHDK and CDR2 as SYGVNS. The trim removed 6 bases at V and 1 base at J, leaving 2 bases unmatched. This CDR3 is 13 amino acids long. The CDR3 DNA follows: TGTGCCAGCAGCCGGGGGGTCCAAGAGACCCAGTACTTC. It is translated as CASSRGVQETQYF.

This chain links TRBV7-9 with TRBJ2-5; possibly TRBD2 for D (6 bases). The CDR3 runs 15 residues. V was cut by 4 bases and J by 4 bases, with 16 bases left in between. CDR1 and CDR2 from the germline V gene are SEHNR and FQNEAQ (reference sequence). The CDR3, as DNA: TGTGCCAGCAGCTGGGGGACCTCCGGGGGAGAGACCCAGTACTTC. Its translation: CASSWGTSGGETQYF.

The chain carries TRBV5-4 and TRBJ1-1; 8 bases are a match to TRBD1. The V gene's germline CDR1 is SGHNT and CDR2 YYREEE (reference sequence). The CDR3 has 16 amino acids. With V trimmed by 3 bases and J by 4 bases, 11 bases remained unmatched. The CDR3 spells CASSSAAKTGGTEAFF. In DNA, the CDR3 is TGTGCCAGCAGCTCAGCCGCCAAAACAGGGGGCACTGAAGCTTTCTTT.

This clone has only a few counts. The chain is built from TRBV2 and TRBJ2-2, with no clear D. Germline-derived CDR1 and CDR2 are SNHLY and FYNNEI. The CDR3 has 15 residues. Between the trimmed V and J ends, which lost 4 bases and 2 bases, there was a span of 11 bases. CDR3 loop: CASSGMSLNTGELFF. Here the CDR3 DNA reads TGTGCCAGCAGTGGTATGAGCCTCAACACCGGGGAGCTGTTTTTT.

About this clone itself: The germline gene is not matched at one end of the junction; a read error may be the cause. The rearrangement links TRBV7-8 to TRBJ2-1; 7 bases agree with TRBD2. CDR1 and CDR2 from the germline V gene are SGHVS and FQNEAQ. This CDR3 has 14 residues. The CDR3 region has the DNA TGTGCCAGCAGAAGAGCGGGACTTACTAATGGGCAGTTCTTC. The encoded protein is CASRRAGLTNGQFF.

V gene TRBV27 combines with J gene TRBJ2-7, with TRBD1 identical over 8 bases. This CDR3 comprises 13 residues. With 5 bases clipped from V and 6 bases from J, the junction kept 6 bases outside the gene matches. CDR1 and CDR2 (germline): MNHEY, SMNVEV (reference sequence). The CDR3 spells CASSAGGSGEQYF. CDR3 in DNA: TGTGCCAGCAGTGCAGGGGGCTCGGGCGAGCAGTACTTC.

The chain is built from TRBV5-1 and TRBJ1-2, with unresolved D. The CDR3 is made up of 14 amino acids. V was shortened by 4 bases and J by 7 bases, with 17 bases between the two germline ends. Germline CDR1 and CDR2: SGHRS and YFSETQ. CDR3 coding DNA: TGCGCCAGCAGCAATCCAACTAAGGAGATTGGCTACACCTTC. The encoded protein is CASSNPTKEIGYTF.

The CDR3 bases are TGTGCCAGCAGTTCTACCCAAATTGGGGCCCAAGAGACCCAGTACTTC. Protein sequence: CASSSTQIGAQETQYF. The rearrangement links TRBV28 to TRBJ2-5; weak D call: TRBD1 (5 bases). The germline gives CDR1 MDHEN, CDR2 SYDVKM. With 4 bases removed from V and 1 base from J, the gap between germline ends came to 16 bases. The CDR3 contains 16 residues.

V is TRBV7-2 and J is TRBJ2-5; 8 positions match TRBD1. The CDR3 loop spans 13 amino acids. V lost 8 bases to trimming and J lost 5 bases; unmatched junction nucleotides: 7. In germline, CDR1 is SGHTA, CDR2 FQGNSA. CDR3 bases: TGTGCCAGCTCGAACAGGGGGATTGAGACCCAGTACTTC. This sequence encodes CASSNRGIETQYF.

This chain joins TRBV27 and TRBJ1-6, with unresolved D. V was shortened by 2 bases and J by 5 bases, with 13 bases between the two germline ends. The germline CDR1 and CDR2 sequences are MNHEY and SMNVEV (reference sequence). This CDR3 contains 16 residues. The CDR3 DNA sequence: TGTGCCAGCAGTTTAGGTTTCCGAGTGCATAATTCACCCCTCCACTTT. This gives the protein CASSLGFRVHNSPLHF.

J is TRBJ2-5 and V is TRBV10-3; a weak D match, TRBD2 (6 bases). Germline loops: CDR1 ENHRY, CDR2 SYGVKD. The CDR3 length is 13 residues. With 8 bases removed from V and 5 bases from J, the gap between germline ends came to 15 bases. The CDR3 DNA reads as TGTGCCATCCGAGCGGGCGCGGGGGAGACCCAGTACTTC. This encodes CAIRAGAGETQYF.

This rearrangement joins TRBV5-1 to TRBJ1-5; 8 bases line up with TRBD1. J was trimmed by 1 base and V by 3 bases; bases with no gene match: 6. The CDR3 extends over 16 amino acids. Germline V gene data show CDR1 as SGHRS and CDR2 as YFSETQ. The CDR3 loop reads CASSSLDRESNQPQHF. The CDR3 nucleotides read TGCGCCAGCAGCTCCCTGGACAGGGAAAGCAATCAGCCCCAGCATTTT.

CDR3 bases: TGTGCCAGTAGTATTCCTAAGGACAGGGGTCGTCGCACAGATACGCAGTATTTT. The encoded protein is CASSIPKDRGRRTDTQYF. This rearrangement joins TRBV19 to TRBJ2-3; TRBD1 agrees at 9 bases. In germline, CDR1 is LNHDA, CDR2 SQIVND (reference sequence). The CDR3 has 18 amino acids. Trimming took 3 bases from V and 1 from J; bases not matched to a gene: 11.

There are a few counts of this clone. The chain recombines TRBV27 with TRBJ2-5; TRBD2 is a possible D gene (6 bases). The germline V and J ends were trimmed by 2 bases and 0 bases, with 13 bases remaining between them. This CDR3 has 16 residues. Germline V gives CDR1 MNHEY, CDR2 SMNVEV (reference sequence). The CDR3 reads CASSLRLASYQETQYF. The CDR3 coding sequence is TGTGCCAGCAGTTTAAGGCTAGCGTCATACCAAGAGACCCAGTACTTC.